The clone carrying this T cell receptor beta chain was seen more than once but under ten times. CDR1 is KGHSH and CDR2 is LQKENI in the germline V gene. The CDR3 length is 17 residues. Between the trimmed V and J ends, which lost 4 bases and 0 bases, there was a span of 16 bases. This entry comes from a study of T cells in Graves' hyperthyroidism and ophthalmopathy. Amplification yielded TCR beta CDR3 regions, with RNA transcripts as the source. TCR CDR3 regions were first amplified by RT-PCR with HTBI primers. TCRdb re-called the multiplex PCR reads through MiXCR, storing one row per CDR3 protein. Of under 650,000 distinct CDR3 sequences listed, roughly 15% are singletons.

The TCR was taken from a woman between 25 and 40 years old with Graves' hyperthyroidism. The chain is built from TRBV18 and TRBJ2-1; a weak D match, TRBD2 (6 bases). Material for sequencing was blood. The CDR3 region has the DNA TGTGCCAGCTCACGCGCAGGACTAACGAGCTCCTACAATGAGCAGTTCTTC. This gives the protein CASSRAGLTSSYNEQFF.